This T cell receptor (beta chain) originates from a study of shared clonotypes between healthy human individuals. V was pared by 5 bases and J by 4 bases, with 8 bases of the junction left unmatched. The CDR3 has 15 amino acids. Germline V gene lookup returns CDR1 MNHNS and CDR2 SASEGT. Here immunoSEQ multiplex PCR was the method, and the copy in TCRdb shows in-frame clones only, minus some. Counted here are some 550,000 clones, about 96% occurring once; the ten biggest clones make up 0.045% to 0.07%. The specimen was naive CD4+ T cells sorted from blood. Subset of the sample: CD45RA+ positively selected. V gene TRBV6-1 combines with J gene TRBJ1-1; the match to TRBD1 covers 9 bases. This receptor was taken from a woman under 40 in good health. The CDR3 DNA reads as TGTGCCAGCAGTCCCAAGCCGACAGGGGGCACTGAAGCTTTCTTT. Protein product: CASSPKPTGGTEAFF.